This TCR beta chain was identified in a study of T cell repertoires in cytomegalovirus infection. Study context: In the study, CMV epitopes included recently identified HLA-C-restricted and well-studied HLA-B-restricted ones. It can be stated that public TCR beta signatures indicated CMV infection as well as a matching HLA type.

Germline V lookup: CDR1 LNHDA, CDR2 SQIVND (reference sequence). The CDR3 has 14 amino acids. Trimming shortened V by 2 bases and J by 3 bases, and 11 bases separated the two germline ends. Points on this clonotype: Its target is not known.

TCRdb recomputed calls from the reads with MiXCR, one row per CDR3 protein. The sample consists of approximately 1,000,000 distinct CDR3 sequences, roughly 30% of them appearing once. The receptor was isolated from a human donor in good health (CMV status not recorded). Some clones in this sample may be carry-over from other donors' samples. The sequences come from cultured CD8+ T cells from PBMCs, collected from culture after CMV antigen stimulation. The rearrangement uses TRBV19 and TRBJ2-7; maybe TRBD2 (6 bases). CDR3 sequence (DNA): TGTGCCAGTAGTATAAGGGACTTCGACTACGAGCAGTACTTC. Translation gives CASSIRDFDYEQYF.